This T cell receptor beta chain is from a study of T cells in Graves' hyperthyroidism and ophthalmopathy. In the study overall: Peripheral blood draws took place at initial diagnosis, ahead of any treatment. Study results and limitations: Classification by a 13 V-J model distinguished ophthalmopathy from stable hyperthyroidism. Ophthalmopathy, as predicted by the model, came a median roughly 6.3 months after the prediction.

It was RNA transcripts that yielded the amplified TCR beta CDR3 regions. TCR CDR3 underwent first-round RT-PCR with the HTBI primer set. TCRdb called the multiplex PCR reads again in MiXCR, with one record for every CDR3 protein. Among approximately 410,000 distinct CDR3 sequences listed, roughly 15% were seen once. The length of the CDR3 is 13 residues. V lost 6 bases and J 2 bases, leaving 9 bases between the germline ends. Germline CDR1 LNHDA, CDR2 SQIVND (reference sequence). Turning to this clonotype: The antigen remains undetermined.

The sequencing input was blood. This TCR was recovered from a young man with Graves' ophthalmopathy. V gene TRBV19 combines with J gene TRBJ2-3, with D perhaps TRBD1 (6 bases). The CDR3: CASRDRSTDTQYF. CDR3 sequence (DNA): TGTGCCAGTAGGGACAGATCCACAGATACGCAGTATTTT.